Sequencing of this T cell receptor beta chain was carried out in a study of T-cell reconstitution after alpha-beta-depleted transplantation in children. It was with unique molecular identifiers that the TCRbeta library was prepared. TCRdb re-called the PCR reads with MiXCR, one entry per CDR3 protein. The table records around 960,000 distinct CDR3 sequences, under 30% of them present only once. Trimming stripped 5 bases from V and 5 bases from J, with 21 bases between. CDR3 length: 16 amino acids. As regards this clonotype: Its specificity is unknown.

General study findings and limits: Fresh T-cell production supplied most of the T-cell counts and diversity seen one year after transplant.

This TCR came from a boy under two years old who had a stem cell transplant for SCID, so the T cells may come from the graft donor. The chain couples TRBV12-3 or TRBV12-4 to TRBJ1-1; TRBD1 is a possible D gene (5 bases). Sequences were derived from PBMCs, mostly from graft donor cells, sampled 360 days after TCRalphabeta/CD19-depleted stem cell transplant. CDR3 residues: CASSPGRTLGGTEAFF. The CDR3, as DNA: TGTGCCAGCAGTCCGGGACGGACCTTGGGAGGTACTGAAGCTTTCTTT.